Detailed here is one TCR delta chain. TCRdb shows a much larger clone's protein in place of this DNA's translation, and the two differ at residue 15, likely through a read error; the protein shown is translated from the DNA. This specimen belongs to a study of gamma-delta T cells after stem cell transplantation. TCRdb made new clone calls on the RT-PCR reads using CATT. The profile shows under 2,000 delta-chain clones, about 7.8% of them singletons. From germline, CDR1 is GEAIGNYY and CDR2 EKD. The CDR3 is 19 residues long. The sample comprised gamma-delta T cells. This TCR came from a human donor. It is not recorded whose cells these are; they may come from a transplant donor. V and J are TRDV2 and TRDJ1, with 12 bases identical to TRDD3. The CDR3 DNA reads TGTGCCTGTGACGAAATATCACTGGGGGATACTTCGTACACCGGTAAACTCATCTTT. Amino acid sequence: CACDEISLGDTSYTGKLIF.